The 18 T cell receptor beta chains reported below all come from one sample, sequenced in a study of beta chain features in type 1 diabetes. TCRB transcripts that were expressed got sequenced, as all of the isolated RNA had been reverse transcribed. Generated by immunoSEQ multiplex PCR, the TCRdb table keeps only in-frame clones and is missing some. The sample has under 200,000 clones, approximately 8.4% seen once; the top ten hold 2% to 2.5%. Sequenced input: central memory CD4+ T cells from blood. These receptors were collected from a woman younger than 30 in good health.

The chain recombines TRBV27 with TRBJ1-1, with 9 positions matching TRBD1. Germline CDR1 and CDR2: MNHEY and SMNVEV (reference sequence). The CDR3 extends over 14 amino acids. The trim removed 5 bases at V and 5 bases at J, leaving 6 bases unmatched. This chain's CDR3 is CASSENRGRTEAFF. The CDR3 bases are TGTGCCAGCAGTGAGAACAGGGGGCGGACTGAAGCTTTCTTT.

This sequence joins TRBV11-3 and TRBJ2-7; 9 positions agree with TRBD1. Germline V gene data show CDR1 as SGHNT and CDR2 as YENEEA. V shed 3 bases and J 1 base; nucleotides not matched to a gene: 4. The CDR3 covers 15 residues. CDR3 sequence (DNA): TGTGCCAGCAGCTTTGGGACAGGGCCTTCCTACGAGCAGTACTTC. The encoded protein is CASSFGTGPSYEQYF.

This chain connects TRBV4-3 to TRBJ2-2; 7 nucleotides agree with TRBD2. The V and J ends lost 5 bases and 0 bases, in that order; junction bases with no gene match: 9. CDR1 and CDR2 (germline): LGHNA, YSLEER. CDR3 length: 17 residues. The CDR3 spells CASSSAGGGANTGELFF. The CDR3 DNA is TGCGCCAGCAGCTCGGCGGGCGGGGGAGCGAACACCGGGGAGCTGTTTTTT.

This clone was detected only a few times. The CDR3 DNA reads TGTGCCAGCACCGCCGGGACAGGGGGCTTAAACGAGCAGTACTTC. Translating gives CASTAGTGGLNEQYF. The chain links TRBV27 to TRBJ2-7, with 12 nucleotides matching TRBD1. The CDR3 runs 15 residues. Germline V gives CDR1 MNHEY, CDR2 SMNVEV (reference sequence). Trimming cost V 7 bases and J 5 bases; bases outside gene matches: 9.

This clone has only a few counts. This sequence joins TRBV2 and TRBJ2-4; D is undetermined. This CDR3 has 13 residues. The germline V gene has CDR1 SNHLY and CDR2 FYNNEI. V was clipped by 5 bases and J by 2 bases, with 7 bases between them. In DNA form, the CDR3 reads TGTGCCAGCAGTTTCCAAACCAAAAACATTCAGTACTTC. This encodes CASSFQTKNIQYF.

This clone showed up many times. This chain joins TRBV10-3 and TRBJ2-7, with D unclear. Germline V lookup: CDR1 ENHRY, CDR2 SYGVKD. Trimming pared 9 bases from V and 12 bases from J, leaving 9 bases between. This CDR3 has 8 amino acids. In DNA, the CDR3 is TGTGCCATGGCCATTCGGTACTTC. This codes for CAMAIRYF.

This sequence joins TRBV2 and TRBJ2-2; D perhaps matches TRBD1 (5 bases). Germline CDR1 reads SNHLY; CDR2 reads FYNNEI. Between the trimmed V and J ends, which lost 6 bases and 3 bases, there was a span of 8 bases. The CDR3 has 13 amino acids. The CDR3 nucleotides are TGTGCCAGCAGAGGACAAGACACCGGGGAGCTGTTTTTT. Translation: CASRGQDTGELFF. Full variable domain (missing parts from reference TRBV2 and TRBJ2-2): EPEVTQTPSHQVTQMGQEVILRCVPISNHLYFYWYRQILGQKVEFLVSFYNNEISEKSEIFDDQFSVERPDGSNFTLKIRSTKLEDSAMYFCASRGQDTGELFFGEGSRLTVL.

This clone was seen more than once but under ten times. CDR3 region: CASSQERGSGELFF. As DNA, the CDR3 is TGTGCCAGCAGCCAAGAGCGGGGGTCTGGGGAGCTGTTTTTT. The chain couples TRBV4-2 to TRBJ2-2, with TRBD2 matching over 7 bases. CDR1 is LGHNA, CDR2 YNFKEQ, per germline. The trim removed 0 bases at V and 8 bases at J, leaving 3 bases unmatched. This CDR3 region has 14 residues.

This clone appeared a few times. The DNA of the CDR3 is TGTGCCAGCAGCTCCGAGGGGGCGCGGAACACTGAAGCTTTCTTT. This translates into CASSSEGARNTEAFF. The chain has TRBV5-6 and TRBJ1-1, with TRBD1 identical over 7 bases. Per the germline V gene, CDR1 is SGHDT and CDR2 is YYEEEE. The CDR3 spans 15 residues. The ends lost 3 bases at V and 1 base at J; junction bases unmatched: 6.

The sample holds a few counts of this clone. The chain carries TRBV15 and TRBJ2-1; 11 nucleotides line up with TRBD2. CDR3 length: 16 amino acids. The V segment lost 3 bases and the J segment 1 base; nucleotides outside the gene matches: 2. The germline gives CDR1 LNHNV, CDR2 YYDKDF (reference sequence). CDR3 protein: CATSRASGRSYNEQFF. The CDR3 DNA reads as TGTGCCACCAGCAGGGCTAGCGGGAGGTCCTACAATGAGCAGTTCTTC. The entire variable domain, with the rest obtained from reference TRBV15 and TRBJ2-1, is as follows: DAMVIQNPRYQVTQFGKPVTLSCSQTLNHNVMYWYQQKSSQAPKLLFHYYDKDFNNEADTPDNFQSRRPNTSFCFLDIRSPGLGDTAMYLCATSRASGRSYNEQFFGPGTRLTVL.

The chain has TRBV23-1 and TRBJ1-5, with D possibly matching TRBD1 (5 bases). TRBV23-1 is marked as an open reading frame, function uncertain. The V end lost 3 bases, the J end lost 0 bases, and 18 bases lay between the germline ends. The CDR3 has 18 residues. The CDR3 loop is CASSHLSEGEYSNQPQHF. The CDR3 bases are TGCGCCAGCAGTCACCTCTCCGAAGGGGAATATAGCAATCAGCCCCAGCATTTT.

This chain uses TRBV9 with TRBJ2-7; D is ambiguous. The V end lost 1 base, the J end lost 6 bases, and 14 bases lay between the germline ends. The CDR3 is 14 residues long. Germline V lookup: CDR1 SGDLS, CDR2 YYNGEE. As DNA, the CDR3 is TGTGCCAGCAGCGTAAAAGTTAACCAGGCCGAGCAGTACTTC. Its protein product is CASSVKVNQAEQYF.

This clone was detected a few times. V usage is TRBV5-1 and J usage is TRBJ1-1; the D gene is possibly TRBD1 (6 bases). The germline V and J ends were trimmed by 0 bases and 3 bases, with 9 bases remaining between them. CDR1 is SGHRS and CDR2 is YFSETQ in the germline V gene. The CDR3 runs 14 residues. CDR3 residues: CASSLEGGDTEAFF. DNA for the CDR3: TGCGCCAGCAGCTTGGAAGGGGGTGACACTGAAGCTTTCTTT.

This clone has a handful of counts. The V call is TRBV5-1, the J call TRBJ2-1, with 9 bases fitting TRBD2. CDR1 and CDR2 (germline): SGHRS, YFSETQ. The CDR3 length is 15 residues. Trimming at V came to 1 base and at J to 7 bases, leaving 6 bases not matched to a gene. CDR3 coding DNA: TGCGCCAGCAGCTTGAAGGCTAGCGGGGTAAATGAGCAGTTCTTC. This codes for CASSLKASGVNEQFF.

Here the CDR3 reads CASSYSGGGSSYEQYF. Here the CDR3 DNA reads TGTGCCAGCAGTTACTCTGGGGGAGGTAGCTCCTACGAGCAGTACTTC. The rearrangement joins TRBV6-5 to TRBJ2-7; D may be TRBD2 (6 bases). Germline V gene sequence: CDR1 MNHEY, CDR2 SVGAGI. The CDR3 consists of 16 residues. V gave up 0 bases and J gave up 0 bases, with 12 bases separating them.

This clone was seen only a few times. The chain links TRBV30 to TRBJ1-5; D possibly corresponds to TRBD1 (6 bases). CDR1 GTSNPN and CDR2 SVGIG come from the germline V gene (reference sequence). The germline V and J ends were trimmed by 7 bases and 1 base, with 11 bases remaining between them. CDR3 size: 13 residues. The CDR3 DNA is TGTGCCTCCTCTACAGGGAGCAATCAGCCCCAGCATTTT. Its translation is CASSTGSNQPQHF.

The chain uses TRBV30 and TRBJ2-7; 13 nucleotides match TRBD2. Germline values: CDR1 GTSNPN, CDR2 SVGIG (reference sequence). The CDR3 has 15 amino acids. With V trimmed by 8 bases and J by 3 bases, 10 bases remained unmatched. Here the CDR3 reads CAGSGLAGMGYEQYF. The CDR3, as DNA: TGTGCCGGCTCGGGACTAGCGGGAATGGGCTACGAGCAGTACTTC.

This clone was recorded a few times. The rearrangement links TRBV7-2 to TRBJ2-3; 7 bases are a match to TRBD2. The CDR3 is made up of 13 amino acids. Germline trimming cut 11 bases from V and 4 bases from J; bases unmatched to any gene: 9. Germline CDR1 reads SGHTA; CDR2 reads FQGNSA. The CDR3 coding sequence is TGTGCCTCCCGGGAGCGGGGCGCAGATACGCAGTATTTT. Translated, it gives CASRERGADTQYF. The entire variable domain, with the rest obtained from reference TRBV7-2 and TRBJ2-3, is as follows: GAGVSQSPSNKVTEKGKDVELRCDPISGHTALYWYRQSLGQGLEFLIYFQGNSAPDKSGLPSDRFSAERTGGSVSTLTIQRTQQEDSAVYLCASRERGADTQYFGPGTRLTVL.